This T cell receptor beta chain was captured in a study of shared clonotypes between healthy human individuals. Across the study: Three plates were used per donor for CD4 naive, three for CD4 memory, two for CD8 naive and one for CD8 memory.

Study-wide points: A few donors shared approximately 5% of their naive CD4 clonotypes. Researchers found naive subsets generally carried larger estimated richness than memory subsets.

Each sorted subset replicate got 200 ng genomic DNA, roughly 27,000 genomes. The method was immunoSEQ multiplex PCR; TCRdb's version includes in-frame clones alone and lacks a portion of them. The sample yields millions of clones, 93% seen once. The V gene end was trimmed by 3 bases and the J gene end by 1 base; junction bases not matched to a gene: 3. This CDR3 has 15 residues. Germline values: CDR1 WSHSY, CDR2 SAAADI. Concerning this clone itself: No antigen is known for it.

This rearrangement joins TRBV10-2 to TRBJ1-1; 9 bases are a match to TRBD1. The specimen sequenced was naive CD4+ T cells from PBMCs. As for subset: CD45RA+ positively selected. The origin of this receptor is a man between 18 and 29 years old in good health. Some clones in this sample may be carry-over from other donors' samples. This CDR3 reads CASSDWGQGNTEAFF. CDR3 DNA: TGCGCCAGCAGTGATTGGGGACAGGGGAACACTGAAGCTTTCTTT.